Reported below is one TCR beta chain. The data derive from a study of blood T cell repertoires in COVID-19. Study background: Donors in the United States, Italy and Spain gave samples during acute or convalescent COVID-19. T cells, B-cell-depleted T cells, or PBMCs provided the cDNA or gDNA that served as material.

In the study's own analysis: Amplification with reference gene primers provided the estimates of nucleated cell counts. Sequencing used immunoSEQ multiplex PCR; TCRdb keeps in-frame clones, though not all of them. The DNA gave D and trimming, while V, J and clone size come from that table. The table lists 310,000 or so clones, around nine tenths of them singletons. Germline V gene sequence: CDR1 LGHNA, CDR2 YNFKEQ. The CDR3 runs to 17 residues. The V end lost 4 bases, the J end lost 0 bases, and 16 bases lay between the germline ends. This chain connects TRBV4-2 to TRBJ1-3, with TRBD1 as a possible D gene (6 bases). This receptor was taken from a woman aged 45-65 years with active or convalescent COVID-19. Sequenced: peripheral blood. The CDR3, as DNA: TGTGCCAGCAGCCCTGGACAGTCTGCGAGCTCTGGAAACACCATATATTTT. Translated: CASSPGQSASSGNTIYF.